This T cell receptor (beta chain) was observed in a study of blood T cell repertoires in COVID-19. People in the exposed group encountered a COVID-19 case within 2 weeks before entering the study. The table came from immunoSEQ multiplex PCR; TCRdb's copy has only in-frame clones and leaves some out. The sample gives a few hundred thousand clones, around 90% of which show up once; roughly 15% is in the top ten. Sequencing was carried out using PBMCs or T cells enriched from blood (not recorded which). The sequence was collected from a man aged 30 to 45 who had been exposed to COVID-19.

The CDR3 loop reads CASSIATAEKLFF. CDR3 nucleotides: TGTGCCAGTAGTATAGCGACAGCCGAAAAACTGTTTTTT. The chain joins TRBV19 to TRBJ1-4; weak D call: TRBD1 (5 bases). V was trimmed by 1 base and J by 8 bases, leaving 8 bases between them. Germline-derived CDR1 and CDR2 are LNHDA and SQIVND (reference sequence). This CDR3 spans 13 amino acids.